These 4 T cell receptor beta chains were sequenced from one sample in a study of immune evolution from preneoplasia to lung adenocarcinoma. TCRdb's table, derived via immunoSEQ multiplex PCR, lists solely in-frame clones and lacks some. The sample records around 9,300 clones, just under 80% being singletons. Sequencing was done on a sample of FFPE lung adenocarcinoma in situ tissue. Source of these receptors: a person aged 80 or over with lung adenocarcinoma.

CDR3 sequence: CASSRQENTEAFF. As DNA, the CDR3 is TGTGCCAGCAGCCGGCAGGAGAACACTGAAGCTTTCTTT. V is TRBV7-2 and J is TRBJ1-1; D is uncertain. In germline, CDR1 is SGHTA, CDR2 FQGNSA. The V and J ends lost 5 bases and 1 base respectively, with 8 bases between them. The CDR3 loop spans 13 amino acids.

The chain is built from TRBV7-2 and TRBJ1-2; maybe TRBD1 (5 bases). Germline assignment: CDR1 SGHTA and CDR2 FQGNSA. The CDR3 sequence is 15 residues long. The V and J ends lost 3 bases and 2 bases respectively, with 13 bases between them. This CDR3 is CASSFSLGGNYGYTF. CDR3 in DNA: TGTGCCAGCAGCTTCTCTTTGGGGGGAAACTATGGCTACACCTTC.

The chain uses TRBV7-6 and TRBJ2-3; a weak D match, TRBD1 (6 bases). V was shortened by 1 base and J by 4 bases, with 15 bases between the two germline ends. Looked up from germline, CDR1 is SGHVS and CDR2 is FNYEAQ. The CDR3 runs 16 residues. CDR3 residues: CASSLEAGVGSDTQYF. The CDR3 DNA sequence: TGTGCCAGCAGCTTAGAGGCAGGGGTGGGCTCAGATACGCAGTATTTT.

V and J are TRBV19 and TRBJ2-1, with 11 bases matching TRBD2. J gave up 6 bases and V 4 bases, and 5 bases lay outside the gene matches. Looked up from germline, CDR1 is LNHDA and CDR2 is SQIVND (reference sequence). The CDR3 sequence is 15 residues long. In DNA, the CDR3 is TGTGCCAGTAGTACAATAGCGGGGGGGCCCAATGAGCAGTTCTTC. It codes for CASSTIAGGPNEQFF.